The clone carrying this T cell receptor beta chain was seen repeatedly, ten times or more. Antigen unknown. The same CDR3 is also encoded by other DNA sequences in this sample. This specimen belongs to a study of shared clonotypes between healthy human individuals. Overall study context: Sampling drew on donors who were two women and a few men aged 18 to 49. Study-wide findings and caveats: The study sampled only blood, and tissue repertoires likely differ.

Donation came from healthy HIV-negative adults that had no recent acute infections or vaccinations. Germline CDR1 is LNHDA and CDR2 is SQIVND (reference sequence). The CDR3 is 15 residues long. The trim removed 3 bases at V and 5 bases at J, leaving 4 bases unmatched. Sorted subsets were amplified in replicate PCRs using around 200 ng DNA, around 30,000 T cell genomes. Sequenced by immunoSEQ multiplex PCR; TCRdb stores in-frame clones only, minus some. The sample lists about a million clones, around 80% occurring once. The TCR sequence derives from a man younger than 30 in good health. V and J are TRBV19 and TRBJ2-2; 9 bases are a match to TRBD2. Sequencing used memory CD4+ T cells sorted from blood. Subset indicated: CD45RA-negative fraction. CDR3 residues: CASSIGLAGTGELFF. The CDR3 region has the DNA TGTGCCAGTAGTATTGGGCTAGCGGGGACCGGGGAGCTGTTTTTT.